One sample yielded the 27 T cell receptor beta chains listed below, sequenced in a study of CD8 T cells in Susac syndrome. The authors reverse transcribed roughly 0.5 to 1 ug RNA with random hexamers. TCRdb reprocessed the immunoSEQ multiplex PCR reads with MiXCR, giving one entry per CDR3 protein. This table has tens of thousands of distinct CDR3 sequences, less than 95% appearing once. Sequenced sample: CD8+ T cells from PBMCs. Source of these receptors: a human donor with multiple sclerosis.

CDR3 residues: CSVEGTGQGAEAFF. In nucleotides, the CDR3 is TGCAGCGTTGAAGGTACGGGACAGGGAGCTGAAGCTTTCTTT. The chain uses TRBV29-1 and TRBJ1-1; 9 bases map to TRBD1. The CDR3 length is 14 residues. CDR1 is SQVTM, CDR2 ANQGSEA, per germline. The V gene end was trimmed by 1 base and the J gene end by 6 bases; junction bases not matched to a gene: 6.

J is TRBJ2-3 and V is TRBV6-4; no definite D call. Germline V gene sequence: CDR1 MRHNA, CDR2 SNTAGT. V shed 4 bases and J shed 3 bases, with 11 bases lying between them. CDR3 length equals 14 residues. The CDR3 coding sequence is TGTGCCAGCAGTGCGCGGCTAGGGACAGATACGCAGTATTTT. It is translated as CASSARLGTDTQYF.

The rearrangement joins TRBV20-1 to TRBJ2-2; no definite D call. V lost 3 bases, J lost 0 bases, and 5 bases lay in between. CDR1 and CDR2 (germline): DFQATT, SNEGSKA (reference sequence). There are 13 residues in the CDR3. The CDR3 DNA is TGCAGTGCTAGGCCAGCGAACACCGGGGAGCTGTTTTTT. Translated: CSARPANTGELFF.

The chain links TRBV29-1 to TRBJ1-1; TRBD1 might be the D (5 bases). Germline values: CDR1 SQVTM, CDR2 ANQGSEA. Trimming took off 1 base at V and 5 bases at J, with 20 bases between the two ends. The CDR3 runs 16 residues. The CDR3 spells CSVEGMGGVEGTEAFF. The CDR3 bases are TGCAGCGTTGAAGGAATGGGGGGAGTAGAAGGGACTGAAGCTTTCTTT. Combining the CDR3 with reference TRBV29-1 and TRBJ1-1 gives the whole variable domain SAVISQKPSRDICQRGTSLTIQCQVDSQVTMMFWYRQQPGQSLTLIATANQGSEATYESGFVIDKFPISRPNLTFSTLTVSNMSPEDSSIYLCSVEGMGGVEGTEAFFGQGTRLTVV.

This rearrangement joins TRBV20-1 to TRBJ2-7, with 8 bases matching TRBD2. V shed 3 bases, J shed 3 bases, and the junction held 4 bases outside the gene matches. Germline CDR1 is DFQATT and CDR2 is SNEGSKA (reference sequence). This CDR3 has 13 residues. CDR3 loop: CSARSSGSYEQYF. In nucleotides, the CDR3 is TGCAGTGCTAGGTCGAGCGGGAGCTACGAGCAGTACTTC.

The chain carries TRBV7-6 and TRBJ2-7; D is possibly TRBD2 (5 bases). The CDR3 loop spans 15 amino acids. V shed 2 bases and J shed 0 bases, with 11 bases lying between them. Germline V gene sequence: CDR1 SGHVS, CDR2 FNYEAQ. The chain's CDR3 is CASSLSRASSYEQYF. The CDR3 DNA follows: TGTGCCAGCAGCTTATCGCGGGCGAGCTCCTACGAGCAGTACTTC.

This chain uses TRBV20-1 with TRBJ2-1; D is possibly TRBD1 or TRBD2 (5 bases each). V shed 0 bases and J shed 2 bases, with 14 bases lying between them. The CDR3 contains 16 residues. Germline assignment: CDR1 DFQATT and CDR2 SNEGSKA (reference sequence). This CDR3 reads CSARDFEGITYNEQFF. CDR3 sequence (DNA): TGCAGTGCTAGAGATTTCGAGGGGATCACCTACAATGAGCAGTTCTTC.

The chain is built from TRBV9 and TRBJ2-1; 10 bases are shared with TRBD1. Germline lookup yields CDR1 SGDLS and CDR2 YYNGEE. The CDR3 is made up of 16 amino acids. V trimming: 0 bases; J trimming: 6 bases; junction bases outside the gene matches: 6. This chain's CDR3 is CASSVVGTGVFNEQFF. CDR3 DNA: TGTGCCAGCAGCGTAGTAGGGACAGGGGTTTTCAATGAGCAGTTCTTC.

CDR3 in amino acids: CASSQTGAQELFF. DNA for the CDR3: TGCGCCAGCAGCCAGACAGGGGCACAGGAGCTGTTTTTT. This chain uses TRBV5-1 with TRBJ2-2; TRBD1 agrees at 8 bases. CDR3 size: 13 residues. Trimming took 4 bases from V and 10 from J; bases not matched to a gene: 6. Per the germline V gene, CDR1 is SGHRS and CDR2 is YFSETQ.

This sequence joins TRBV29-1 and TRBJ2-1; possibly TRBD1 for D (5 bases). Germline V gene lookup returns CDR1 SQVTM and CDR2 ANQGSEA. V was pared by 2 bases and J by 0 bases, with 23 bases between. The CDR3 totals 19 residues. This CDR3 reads CSVEQWGAEDKDSYNEQFF. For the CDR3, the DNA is TGCAGCGTTGAACAATGGGGCGCAGAGGACAAGGACTCCTACAATGAGCAGTTCTTC.

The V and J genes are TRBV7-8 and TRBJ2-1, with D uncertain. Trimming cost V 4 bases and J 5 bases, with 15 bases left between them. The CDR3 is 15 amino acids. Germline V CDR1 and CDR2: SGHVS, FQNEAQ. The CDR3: CASSSRLPSNNEQFF. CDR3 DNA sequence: TGTGCCAGCAGCTCGAGGCTCCCTAGTAACAATGAGCAGTTCTTC.

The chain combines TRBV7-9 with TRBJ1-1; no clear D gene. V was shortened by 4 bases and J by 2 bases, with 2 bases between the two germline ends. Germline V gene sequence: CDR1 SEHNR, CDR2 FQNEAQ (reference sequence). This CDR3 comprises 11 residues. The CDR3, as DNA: TGTGCCAGCAGCTCTAACACTGAAGCTTTCTTT. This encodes CASSSNTEAFF.

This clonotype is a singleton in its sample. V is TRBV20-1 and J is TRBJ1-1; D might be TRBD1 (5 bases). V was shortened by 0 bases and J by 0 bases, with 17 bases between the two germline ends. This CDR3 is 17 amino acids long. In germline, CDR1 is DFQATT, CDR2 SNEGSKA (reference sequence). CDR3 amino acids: CSARDFGRGEVNTEAFF. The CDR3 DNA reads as TGCAGTGCTAGAGATTTTGGTCGGGGGGAGGTGAACACTGAAGCTTTCTTT.

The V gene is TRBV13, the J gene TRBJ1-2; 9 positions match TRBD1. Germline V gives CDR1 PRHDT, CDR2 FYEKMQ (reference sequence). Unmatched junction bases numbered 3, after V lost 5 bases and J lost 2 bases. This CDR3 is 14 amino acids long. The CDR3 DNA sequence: TGTGCCAGCAGCACAGGGACAGGGAACTATGGCTACACCTTC. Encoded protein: CASSTGTGNYGYTF. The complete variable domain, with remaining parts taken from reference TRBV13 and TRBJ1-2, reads AAGVIQSPRHLIKEKRETATLKCYPIPRHDTVYWYQQGPGQDPQFLISFYEKMQSDKGSIPDRFSAQQFSDYHSELNMSSLELGDSALYFCASSTGTGNYGYTFGSGTRLTVV.

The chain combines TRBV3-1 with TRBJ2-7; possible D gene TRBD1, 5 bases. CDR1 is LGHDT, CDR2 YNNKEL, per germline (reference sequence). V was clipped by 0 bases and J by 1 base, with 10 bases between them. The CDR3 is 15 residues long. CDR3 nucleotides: TGTGCCAGCAGCCAAGATGGCAGGGCGTCCTACGAGCAGTACTTC. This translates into CASSQDGRASYEQYF.

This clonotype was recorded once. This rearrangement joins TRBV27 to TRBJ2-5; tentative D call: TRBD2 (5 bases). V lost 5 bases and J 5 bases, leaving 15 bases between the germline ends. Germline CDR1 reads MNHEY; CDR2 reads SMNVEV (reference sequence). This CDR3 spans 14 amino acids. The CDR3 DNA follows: TGTGCCAGCAGTCTCTCTACATCGGGGGAGACCCAGTACTTC. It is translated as CASSLSTSGETQYF.

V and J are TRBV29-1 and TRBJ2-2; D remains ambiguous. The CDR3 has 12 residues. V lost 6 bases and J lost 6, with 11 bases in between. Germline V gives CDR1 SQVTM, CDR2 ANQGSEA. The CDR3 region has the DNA TGCAGCGTCGTTTGGTTGTCCGGGGAGCTGTTTTTT. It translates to CSVVWLSGELFF.

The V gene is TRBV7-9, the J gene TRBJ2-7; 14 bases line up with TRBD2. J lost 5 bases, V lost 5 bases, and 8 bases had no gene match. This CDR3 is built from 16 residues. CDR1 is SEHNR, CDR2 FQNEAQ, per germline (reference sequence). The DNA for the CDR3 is TGTGCCAGCAGCACGGGACTAGCGGGAGAGTTCGACGAGCAGTACTTC. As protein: CASSTGLAGEFDEQYF.

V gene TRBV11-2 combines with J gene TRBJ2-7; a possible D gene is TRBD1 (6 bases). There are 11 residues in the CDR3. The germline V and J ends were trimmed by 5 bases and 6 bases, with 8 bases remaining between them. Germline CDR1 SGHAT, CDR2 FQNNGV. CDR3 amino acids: CASSTGSEQYF. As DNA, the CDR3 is TGTGCCAGCAGCACAGGGTCCGAGCAGTACTTC.

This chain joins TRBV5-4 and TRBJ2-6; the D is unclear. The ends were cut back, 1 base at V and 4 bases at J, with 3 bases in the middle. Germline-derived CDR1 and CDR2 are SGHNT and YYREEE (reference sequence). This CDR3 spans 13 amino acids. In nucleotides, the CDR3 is TGTGCCAGCAGCTTGTCCGGGGCCAACGTCCTGACTTTC. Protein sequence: CASSLSGANVLTF.

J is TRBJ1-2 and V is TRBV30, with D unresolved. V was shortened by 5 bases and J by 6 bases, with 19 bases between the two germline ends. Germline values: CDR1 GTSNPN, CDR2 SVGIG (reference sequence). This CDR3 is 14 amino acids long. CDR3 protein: CAWEIGRRRHGYTF. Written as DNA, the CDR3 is TGTGCCTGGGAAATCGGCAGGCGGAGGCATGGCTACACCTTC.

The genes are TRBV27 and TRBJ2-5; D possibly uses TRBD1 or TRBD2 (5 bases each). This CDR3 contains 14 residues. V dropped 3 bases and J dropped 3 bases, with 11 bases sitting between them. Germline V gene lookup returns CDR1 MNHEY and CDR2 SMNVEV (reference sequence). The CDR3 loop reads CASSFVGVEETQYF. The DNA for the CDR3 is TGTGCCAGCAGTTTCGTGGGGGTCGAAGAGACCCAGTACTTC.

The DNA of the CDR3 is TGTGCCAGCAGTTTCGGGGGAAGTTGGTTCTTC. It specifies CASSFGGSWFF. The chain carries TRBV27 and TRBJ2-1; perhaps TRBD2 as D (6 bases). Germline loops: CDR1 MNHEY, CDR2 SMNVEV (reference sequence). CDR3 length equals 11 residues. V was trimmed by 3 bases and J by 15 bases, leaving 12 bases between them.

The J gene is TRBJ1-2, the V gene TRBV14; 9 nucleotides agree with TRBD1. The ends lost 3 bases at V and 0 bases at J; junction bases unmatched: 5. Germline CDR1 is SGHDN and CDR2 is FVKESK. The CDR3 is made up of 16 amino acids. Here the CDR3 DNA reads TGTGCCAGCAGCCAGGGACAGGGACAACCTAACTATGGCTACACCTTC. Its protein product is CASSQGQGQPNYGYTF.

CDR3 DNA sequence: TGTGCCAGCAGCTACCCACTGGGAGGGACGACCTACGAGCAGTACTTC. Translating it yields CASSYPLGGTTYEQYF. V gene TRBV6-2 or TRBV6-3 combines with J gene TRBJ2-7, with TRBD2 matching over 7 bases. The ends lost 6 bases at V and 2 bases at J; junction bases unmatched: 13. CDR3 length equals 16 residues. Germline CDR1 reads MNHEY; CDR2 reads SVGEGT.

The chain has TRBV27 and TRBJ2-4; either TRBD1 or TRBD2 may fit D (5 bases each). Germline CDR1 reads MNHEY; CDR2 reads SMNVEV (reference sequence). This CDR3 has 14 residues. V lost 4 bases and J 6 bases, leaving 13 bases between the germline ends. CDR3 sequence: CASSSLGDGNIQYF. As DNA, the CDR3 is TGTGCCAGCAGTTCCCTGGGGGACGGAAACATTCAGTACTTC.

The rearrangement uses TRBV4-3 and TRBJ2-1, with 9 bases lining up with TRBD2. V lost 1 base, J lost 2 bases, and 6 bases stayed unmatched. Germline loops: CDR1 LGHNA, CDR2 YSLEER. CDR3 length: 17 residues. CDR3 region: CASSQGRLAEPYNEQFF. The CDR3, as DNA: TGCGCCAGCAGCCAAGGTAGACTAGCGGAGCCCTACAATGAGCAGTTCTTC.